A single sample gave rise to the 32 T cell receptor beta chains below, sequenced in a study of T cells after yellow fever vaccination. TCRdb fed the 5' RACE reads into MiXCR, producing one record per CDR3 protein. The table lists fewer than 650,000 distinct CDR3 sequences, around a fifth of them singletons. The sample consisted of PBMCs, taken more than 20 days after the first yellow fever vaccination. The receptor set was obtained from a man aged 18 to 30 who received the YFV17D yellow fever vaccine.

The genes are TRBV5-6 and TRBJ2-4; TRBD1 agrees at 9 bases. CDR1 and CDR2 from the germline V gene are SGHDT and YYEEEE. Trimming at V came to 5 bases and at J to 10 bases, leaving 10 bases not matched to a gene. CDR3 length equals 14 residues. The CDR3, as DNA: TGTGCCAGCAGGGGACAGGGCAATAGGAGGATTCAGTACTTC. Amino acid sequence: CASRGQGNRRIQYF.

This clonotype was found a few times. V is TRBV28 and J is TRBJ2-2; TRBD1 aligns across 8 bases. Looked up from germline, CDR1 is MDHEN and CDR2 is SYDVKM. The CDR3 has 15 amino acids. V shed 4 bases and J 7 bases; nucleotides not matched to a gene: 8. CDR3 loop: CASSSPQGAVGELFF. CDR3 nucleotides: TGTGCCAGCAGTTCGCCCCAGGGGGCAGTCGGGGAGCTGTTTTTT.

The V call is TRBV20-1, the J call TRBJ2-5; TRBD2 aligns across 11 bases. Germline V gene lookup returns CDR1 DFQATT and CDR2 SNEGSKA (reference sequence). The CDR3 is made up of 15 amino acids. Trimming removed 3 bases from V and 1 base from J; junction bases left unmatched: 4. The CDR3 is CSASIAGGFQETQYF. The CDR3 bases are TGCAGTGCTAGTATAGCGGGGGGGTTCCAAGAGACCCAGTACTTC.

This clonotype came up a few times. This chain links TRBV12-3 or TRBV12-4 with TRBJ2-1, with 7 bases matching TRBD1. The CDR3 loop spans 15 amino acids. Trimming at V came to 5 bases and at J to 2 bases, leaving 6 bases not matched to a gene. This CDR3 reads CASSHRQGPYNEQFF. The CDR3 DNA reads TGTGCCAGCAGTCATAGACAGGGTCCCTACAATGAGCAGTTCTTC.

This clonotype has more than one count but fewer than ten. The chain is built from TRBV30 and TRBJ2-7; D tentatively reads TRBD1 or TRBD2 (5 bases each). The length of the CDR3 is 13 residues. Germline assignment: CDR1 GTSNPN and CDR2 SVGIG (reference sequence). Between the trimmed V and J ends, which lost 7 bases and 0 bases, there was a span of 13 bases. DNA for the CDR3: TGTGCCTCGACCAGGGACGGCTCCTACGAGCAGTACTTC. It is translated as CASTRDGSYEQYF.

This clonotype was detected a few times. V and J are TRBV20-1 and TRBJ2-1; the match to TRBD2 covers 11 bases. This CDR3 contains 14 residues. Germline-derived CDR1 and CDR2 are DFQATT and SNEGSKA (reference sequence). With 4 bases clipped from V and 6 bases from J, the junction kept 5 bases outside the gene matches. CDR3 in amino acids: CSATLAGGSNEQFF. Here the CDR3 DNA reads TGCAGTGCTACTCTAGCGGGGGGTTCCAATGAGCAGTTCTTC.

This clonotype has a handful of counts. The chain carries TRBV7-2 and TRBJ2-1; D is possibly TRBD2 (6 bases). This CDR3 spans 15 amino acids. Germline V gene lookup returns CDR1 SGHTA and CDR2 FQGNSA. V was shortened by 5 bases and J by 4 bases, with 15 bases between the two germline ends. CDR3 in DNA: TGTGCCAGCAGCCGGGACTTCTCGCCTTACAATGAGCAGTTCTTC. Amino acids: CASSRDFSPYNEQFF.

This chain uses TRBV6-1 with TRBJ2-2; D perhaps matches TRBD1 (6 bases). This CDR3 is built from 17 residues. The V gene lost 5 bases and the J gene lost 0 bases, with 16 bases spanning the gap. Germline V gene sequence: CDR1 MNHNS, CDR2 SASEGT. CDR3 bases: TGTGCCAGCAGTCGGACAGCGATGTACGCGAACACCGGGGAGCTGTTTTTT. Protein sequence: CASSRTAMYANTGELFF.

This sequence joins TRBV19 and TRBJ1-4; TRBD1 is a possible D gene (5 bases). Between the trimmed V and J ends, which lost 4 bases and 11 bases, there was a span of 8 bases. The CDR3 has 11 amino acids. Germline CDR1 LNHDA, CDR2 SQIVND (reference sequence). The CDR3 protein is CASSNRLKLFF. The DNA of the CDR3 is TGTGCCAGTAGTAACAGGCTGAAACTGTTTTTT. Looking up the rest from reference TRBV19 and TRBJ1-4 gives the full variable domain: DGGITQSPKYLFRKEGQNVTLSCEQNLNHDAMYWYRQDPGQGLRLIYYSQIVNDFQKGDIAEGYSVSREKKESFPLTVTSAQKNPTAFYLCASSNRLKLFFGSGTQLSVL.

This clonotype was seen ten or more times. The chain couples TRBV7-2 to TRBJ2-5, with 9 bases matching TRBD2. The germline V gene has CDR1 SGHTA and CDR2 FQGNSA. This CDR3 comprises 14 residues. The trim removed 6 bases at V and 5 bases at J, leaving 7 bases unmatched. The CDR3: CASSLGTSRETQYF. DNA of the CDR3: TGTGCCAGCAGTCTCGGGACTAGCAGGGAGACCCAGTACTTC.

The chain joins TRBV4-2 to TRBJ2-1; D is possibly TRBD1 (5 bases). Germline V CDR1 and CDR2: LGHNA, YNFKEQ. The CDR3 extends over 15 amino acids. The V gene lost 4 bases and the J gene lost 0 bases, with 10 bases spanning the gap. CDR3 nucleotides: TGTGCCAGCAGCCCCAGACAGAGCTCCTACAATGAGCAGTTCTTC. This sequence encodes CASSPRQSSYNEQFF.

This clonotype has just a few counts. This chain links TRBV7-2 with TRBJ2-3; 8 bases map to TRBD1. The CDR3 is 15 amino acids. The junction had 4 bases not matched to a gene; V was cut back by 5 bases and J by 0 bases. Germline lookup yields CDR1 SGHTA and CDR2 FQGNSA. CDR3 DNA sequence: TGTGCCAGCAGCCGGGACAGGTCTAGCACAGATACGCAGTATTTT. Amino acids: CASSRDRSSTDTQYF.

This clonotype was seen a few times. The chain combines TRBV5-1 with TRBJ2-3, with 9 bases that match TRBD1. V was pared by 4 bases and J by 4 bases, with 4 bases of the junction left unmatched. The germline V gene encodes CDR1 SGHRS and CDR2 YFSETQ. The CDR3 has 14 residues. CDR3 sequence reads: CASSATGGADTQYF. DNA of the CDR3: TGCGCCAGCAGCGCCACAGGGGGCGCAGATACGCAGTATTTT.

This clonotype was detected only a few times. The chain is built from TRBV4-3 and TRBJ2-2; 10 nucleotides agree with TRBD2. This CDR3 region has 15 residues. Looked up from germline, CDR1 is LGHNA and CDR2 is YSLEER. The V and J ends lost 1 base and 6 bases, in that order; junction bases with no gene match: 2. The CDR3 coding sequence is TGCGCCAGCAGCCAAGCCCTAGCGGGGGCCGGGGAGCTGTTTTTT. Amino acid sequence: CASSQALAGAGELFF.

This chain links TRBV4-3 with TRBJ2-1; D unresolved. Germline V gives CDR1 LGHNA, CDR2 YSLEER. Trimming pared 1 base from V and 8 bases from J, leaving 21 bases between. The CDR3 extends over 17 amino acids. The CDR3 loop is CASSQVSPRARPDEQFF. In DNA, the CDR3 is TGCGCCAGCAGCCAAGTTTCCCCCCGGGCCCGACCGGATGAGCAGTTCTTC.

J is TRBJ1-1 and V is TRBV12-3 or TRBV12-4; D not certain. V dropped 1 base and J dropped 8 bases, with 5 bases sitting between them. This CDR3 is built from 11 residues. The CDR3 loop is CASSLGNEAFF. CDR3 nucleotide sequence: TGTGCCAGCAGTTTAGGAAACGAAGCTTTCTTT.

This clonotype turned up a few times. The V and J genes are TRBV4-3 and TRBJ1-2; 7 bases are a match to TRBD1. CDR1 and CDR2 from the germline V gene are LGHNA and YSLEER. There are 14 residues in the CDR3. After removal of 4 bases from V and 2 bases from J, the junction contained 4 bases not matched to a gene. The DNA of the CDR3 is TGCGCCAGCAGCCCACAGGGGTTGAACTATGGCTACACCTTC. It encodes CASSPQGLNYGYTF.

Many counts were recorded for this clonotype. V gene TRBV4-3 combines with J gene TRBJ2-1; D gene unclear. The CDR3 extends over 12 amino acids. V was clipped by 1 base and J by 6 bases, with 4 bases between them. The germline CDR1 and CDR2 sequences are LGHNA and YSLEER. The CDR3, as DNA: TGCGCCAGCAGCCAAGTTGCCAATGAGCAGTTCTTC. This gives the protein CASSQVANEQFF.

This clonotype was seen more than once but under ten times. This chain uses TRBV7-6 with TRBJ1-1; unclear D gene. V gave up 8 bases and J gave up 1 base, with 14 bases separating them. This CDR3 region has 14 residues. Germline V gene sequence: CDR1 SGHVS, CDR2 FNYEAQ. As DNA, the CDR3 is TGTGCCAGCGGTGCTGGCGCCGGGAACACTGAAGCTTTCTTT. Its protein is CASGAGAGNTEAFF.

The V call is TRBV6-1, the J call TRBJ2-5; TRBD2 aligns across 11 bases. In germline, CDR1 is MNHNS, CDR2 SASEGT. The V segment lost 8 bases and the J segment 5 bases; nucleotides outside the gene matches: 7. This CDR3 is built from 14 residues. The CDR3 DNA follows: TGTGCCAGCGGGGGAGCTAGCGGGGGGGAGACCCAGTACTTC. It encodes CASGGASGGETQYF.

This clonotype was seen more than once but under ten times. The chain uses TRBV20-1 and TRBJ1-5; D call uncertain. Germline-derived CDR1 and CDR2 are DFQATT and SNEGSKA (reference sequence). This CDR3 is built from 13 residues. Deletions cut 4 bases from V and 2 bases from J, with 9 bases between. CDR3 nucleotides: TGCAGTGCTAAGATCTTAGGCAATCAGCCCCAGCATTTT. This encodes CSAKILGNQPQHF.

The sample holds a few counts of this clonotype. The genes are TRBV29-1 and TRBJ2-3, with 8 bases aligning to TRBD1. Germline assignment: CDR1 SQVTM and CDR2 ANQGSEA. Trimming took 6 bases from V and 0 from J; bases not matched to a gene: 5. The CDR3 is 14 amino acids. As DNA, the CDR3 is TGCAGCGTCGAGACAGGGGCCAGCACAGATACGCAGTATTTT. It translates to CSVETGASTDTQYF.

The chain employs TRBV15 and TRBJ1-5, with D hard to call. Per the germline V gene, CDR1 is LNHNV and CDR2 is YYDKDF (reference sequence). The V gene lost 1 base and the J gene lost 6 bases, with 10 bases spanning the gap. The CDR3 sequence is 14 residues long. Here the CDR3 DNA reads TGTGCCACCAGCAGAGCCGCGTTGGGTCAGCCCCAGCATTTT. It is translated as CATSRAALGQPQHF.

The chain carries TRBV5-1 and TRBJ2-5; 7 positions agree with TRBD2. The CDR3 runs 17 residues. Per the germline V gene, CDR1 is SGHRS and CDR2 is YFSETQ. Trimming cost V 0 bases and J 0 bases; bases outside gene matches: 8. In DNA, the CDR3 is TGCGCCAGCAGCTTGGATGCGGGGGAAGGGTACCAAGAGACCCAGTACTTC. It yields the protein CASSLDAGEGYQETQYF.

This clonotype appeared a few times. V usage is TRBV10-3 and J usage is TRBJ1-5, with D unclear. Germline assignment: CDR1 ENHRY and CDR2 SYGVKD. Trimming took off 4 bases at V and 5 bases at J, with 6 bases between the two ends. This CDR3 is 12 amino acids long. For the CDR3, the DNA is TGTGCCATCAGTGCCTTGGATCAGCCCCAGCATTTT. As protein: CAISALDQPQHF.

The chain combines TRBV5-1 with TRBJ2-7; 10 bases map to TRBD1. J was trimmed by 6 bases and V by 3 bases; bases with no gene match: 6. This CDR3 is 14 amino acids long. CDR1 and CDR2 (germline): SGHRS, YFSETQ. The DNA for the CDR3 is TGCGCCAGCAGCTGGCGGGACAGGGGTCTCGAGCAGTACTTC. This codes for CASSWRDRGLEQYF.

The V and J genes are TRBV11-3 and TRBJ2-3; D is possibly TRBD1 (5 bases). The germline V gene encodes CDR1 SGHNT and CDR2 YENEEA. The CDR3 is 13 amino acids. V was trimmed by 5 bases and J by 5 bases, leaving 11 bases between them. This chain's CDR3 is CASSRIREDTQYF. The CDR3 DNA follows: TGTGCCAGCAGCCGCATCAGGGAAGATACGCAGTATTTT. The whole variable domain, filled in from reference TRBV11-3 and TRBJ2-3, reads EAGVVQSPRYKIIEKKQPVAFWCNPISGHNTLYWYLQNLGQGPELLIRYENEEAVDDSQLPKDRFSAERLKGVDSTLKIQPAELGDSAVYLCASSRIREDTQYFGPGTRLTVL.

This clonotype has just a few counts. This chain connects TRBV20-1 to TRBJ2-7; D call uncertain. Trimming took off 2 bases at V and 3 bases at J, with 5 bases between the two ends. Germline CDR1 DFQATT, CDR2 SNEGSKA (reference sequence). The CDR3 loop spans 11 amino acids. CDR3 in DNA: TGCAGTGCTAGATCCTACTACGAGCAGTACGTC. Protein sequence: CSARSYYEQYV.

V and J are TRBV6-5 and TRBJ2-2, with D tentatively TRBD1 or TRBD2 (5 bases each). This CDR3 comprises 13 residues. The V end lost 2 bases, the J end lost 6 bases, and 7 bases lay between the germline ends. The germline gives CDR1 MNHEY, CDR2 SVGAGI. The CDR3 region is CASSYEGPGELFF. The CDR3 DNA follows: TGTGCCAGCAGTTACGAGGGACCCGGGGAGCTGTTTTTT.

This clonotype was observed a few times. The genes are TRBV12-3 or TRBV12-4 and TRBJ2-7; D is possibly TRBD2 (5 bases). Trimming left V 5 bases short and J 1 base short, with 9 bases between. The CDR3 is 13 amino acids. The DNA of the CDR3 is TGTGCCAGCAGTCTACTAGTTTCCTACGAGCAGTACTTC. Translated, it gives CASSLLVSYEQYF.

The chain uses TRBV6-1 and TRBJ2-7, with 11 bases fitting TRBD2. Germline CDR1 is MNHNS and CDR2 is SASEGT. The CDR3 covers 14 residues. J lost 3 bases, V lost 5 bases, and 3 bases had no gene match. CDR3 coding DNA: TGTGCCAGCAGTCGGCTAGCGGGGGGCTACGAGCAGTACGTC. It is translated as CASSRLAGGYEQYV.

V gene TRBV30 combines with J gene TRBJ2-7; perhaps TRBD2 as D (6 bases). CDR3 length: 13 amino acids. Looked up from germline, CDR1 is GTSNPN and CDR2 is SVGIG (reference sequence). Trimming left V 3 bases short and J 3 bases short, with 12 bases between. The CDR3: CAWSLTGDYEQYF. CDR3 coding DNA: TGTGCCTGGAGCCTAACGGGGGACTACGAGCAGTACTTC.